This TCR beta chain came from a study of a mutant IDH1 vaccine in newly diagnosed glioma. The V gene's germline CDR1 is SGHVS and CDR2 FQNEAQ. V dropped 1 base and J dropped 2 bases, with 12 bases sitting between them. This CDR3 has 15 residues. Time point specified: week 11, during vaccination. The investigators gave 300 ug of mutant IDH1 20-mer peptide in each vaccine dose, together with topical imiquimod. This clone was counted once. Its target is unknown. Libraries were prepared by immunoSEQ multiplex PCR; TCRdb keeps only in-frame clonotypes and omits some of them. Among roughly 62,000 clones, around 89% were seen once, and the ten largest hold around 1.9%.

V and J are TRBV7-8 and TRBJ2-7, with TRBD1 as a possible D gene (5 bases). The sequencing here drew on PBMCs, taken from a glioma patient whose treatment included an IDH1 peptide vaccine. This TCR was recovered from a man in his forties or fifties with glioma. The chain's CDR3 is CASSLGGLLPYEQYV. In nucleotides, the CDR3 is TGTGCCAGCAGCTTAGGGGGCCTACTCCCCTACGAGCAGTACGTC.